This T cell receptor beta chain comes out of a study of regulatory T cells in long-lasting Graves disease. On the study more broadly: Graves' patients who were just diagnosed had used antithyroid drugs for under 3 months. The study, taken as a whole, reports: Between persistent patients, a few thousand public clonotypes were shared, exceeding the roughly 1,000 shared between new patients.

This sample's time point: newly diagnosed GD, antithyroid drugs for less than 3 months. The TCR library was made from RNA extracted from PBMCs. Sequencing libraries for TCR beta were prepared with iRepertoire HTBI primers and Arm-PCR of CDR3 regions. One entry per CDR3 protein, called by TCRdb with MiXCR from the multiplex PCR reads. There are around 400,000 distinct CDR3 sequences in the sample; 12% occur only once, and over 15% lies in the top ten. With regard to this clonotype: Its antigen is not identified.

The same sample was also used in a study of T cells in Graves' hyperthyroidism and ophthalmopathy.

This TCR came from a woman younger than 30 with Graves disease. Source: peripheral blood mononuclear cells (PBMCs), taken at new diagnosis, from a patient treated with antithyroid drugs.

The CDR3 region has the DNA TGTGCCAGCAGCTTAGCGACGGGAGCCGTTTACGAGCAGTACTTC. Amino acid sequence: CASSLATGAVYEQYF. The chain is built from TRBV7-8 and TRBJ2-7; D might be TRBD2 (6 bases). Germline V gives CDR1 SGHVS, CDR2 FQNEAQ. The V end was cut by 0 bases, the J end by 4 bases, with 13 bases between. The CDR3 is 15 residues long.